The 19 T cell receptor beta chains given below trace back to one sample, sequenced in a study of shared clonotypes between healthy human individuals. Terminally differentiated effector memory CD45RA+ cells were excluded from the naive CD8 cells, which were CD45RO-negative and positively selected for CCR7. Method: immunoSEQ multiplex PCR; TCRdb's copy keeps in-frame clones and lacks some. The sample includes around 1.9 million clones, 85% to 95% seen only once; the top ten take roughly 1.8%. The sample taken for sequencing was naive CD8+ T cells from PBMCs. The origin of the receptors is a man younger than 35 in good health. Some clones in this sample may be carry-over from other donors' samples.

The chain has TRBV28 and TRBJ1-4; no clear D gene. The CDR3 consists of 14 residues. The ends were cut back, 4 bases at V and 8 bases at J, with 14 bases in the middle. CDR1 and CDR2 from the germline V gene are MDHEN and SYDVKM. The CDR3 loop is CASSSDLDREKLFF. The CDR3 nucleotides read TGTGCCAGCAGTTCCGACCTTGATCGGGAAAAACTGTTTTTT.

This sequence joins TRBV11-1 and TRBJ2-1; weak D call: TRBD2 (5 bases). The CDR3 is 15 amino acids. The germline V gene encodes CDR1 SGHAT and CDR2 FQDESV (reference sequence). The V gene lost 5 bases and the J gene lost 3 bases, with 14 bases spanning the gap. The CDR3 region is CASSVAGEGYNEQFF. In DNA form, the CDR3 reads TGTGCCAGCAGCGTGGCTGGCGAGGGCTACAATGAGCAGTTCTTC. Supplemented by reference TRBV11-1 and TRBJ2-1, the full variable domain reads EAEVAQSPRYKITEKSQAVAFWCDPISGHATLYWYRQILGQGPELLVQFQDESVVDDSQLPKDRFSAERLKGVDSTLKIQPAELGDSAMYLCASSVAGEGYNEQFFGPGTRLTVL.

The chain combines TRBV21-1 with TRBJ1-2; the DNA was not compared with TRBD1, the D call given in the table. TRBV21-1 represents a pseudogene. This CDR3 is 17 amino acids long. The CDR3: CASSKLMGTGNSYGYTF. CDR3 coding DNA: TGTGCCAGCAGCAAACTGATGGGTACAGGGAACTCCTATGGCTACACCTTC.

CDR3 DNA sequence: TGTGCCAGCAGCCAGGGCCGGGAGTCCCGTTATGAAAAACTGTTTTTT. Its translation: CASSQGRESRYEKLFF. The J gene is TRBJ1-4, the V gene TRBV14; D is ambiguous. The V end was cut by 3 bases, the J end by 6 bases, with 17 bases between. The CDR3 consists of 16 residues. Per germline, CDR1 SGHDN and CDR2 FVKESK.

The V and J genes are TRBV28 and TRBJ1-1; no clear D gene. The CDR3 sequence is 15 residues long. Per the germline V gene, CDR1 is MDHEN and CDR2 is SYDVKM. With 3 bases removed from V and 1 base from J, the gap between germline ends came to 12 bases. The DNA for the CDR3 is TGTGCCAGCAGTTTTGTGAAGCCAGGGAACACTGAAGCTTTCTTT. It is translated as CASSFVKPGNTEAFF.

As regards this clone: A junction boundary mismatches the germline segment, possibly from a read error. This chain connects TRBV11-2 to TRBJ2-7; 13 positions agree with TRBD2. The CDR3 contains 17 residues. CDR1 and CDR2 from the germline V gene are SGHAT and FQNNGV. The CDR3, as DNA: TGTGCCAGCAGCTTAGTTACTAGCGGGAGGGCCTCCCACGAGCAGTACTTC. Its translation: CASSLVTSGRASHEQYF.

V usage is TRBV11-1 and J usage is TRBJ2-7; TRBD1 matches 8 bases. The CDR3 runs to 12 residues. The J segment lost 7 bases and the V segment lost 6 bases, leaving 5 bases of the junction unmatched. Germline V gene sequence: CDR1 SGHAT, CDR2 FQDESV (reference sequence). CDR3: CASRSGTGEQYF. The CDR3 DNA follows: TGTGCCAGCAGGTCCGGGACAGGAGAGCAGTACTTC.

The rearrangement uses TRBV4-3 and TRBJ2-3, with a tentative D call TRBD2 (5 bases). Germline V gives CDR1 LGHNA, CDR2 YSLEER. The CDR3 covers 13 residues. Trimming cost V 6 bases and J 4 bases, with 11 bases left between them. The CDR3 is CASSPGYPDTQYF. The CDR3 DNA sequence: TGCGCCAGCAGTCCGGGGTACCCAGATACGCAGTATTTT.

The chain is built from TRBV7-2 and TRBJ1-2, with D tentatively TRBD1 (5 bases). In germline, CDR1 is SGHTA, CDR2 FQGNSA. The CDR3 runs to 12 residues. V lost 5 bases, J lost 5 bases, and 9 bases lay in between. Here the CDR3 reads CASSPQGYGYTF. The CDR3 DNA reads TGTGCCAGCAGCCCCCAGGGTTATGGCTACACCTTC.

DNA for the CDR3: TGTGCCACCACCCCGACTAGCGGGAGAGGTTACAATGAGCAGTTCTTC. This codes for CATTPTSGRGYNEQFF. The V gene is TRBV15, the J gene TRBJ2-1; the match to TRBD2 covers 12 bases. This CDR3 is 16 amino acids long. Germline CDR1 LNHNV, CDR2 YYDKDF (reference sequence). V lost 7 bases and J lost 4; bases outside the gene matches: 8. The full variable domain, completed using reference TRBV15 and TRBJ2-1, is DAMVIQNPRYQVTQFGKPVTLSCSQTLNHNVMYWYQQKSSQAPKLLFHYYDKDFNNEADTPDNFQSRRPNTSFCFLDIRSPGLGDTAMYLCATTPTSGRGYNEQFFGPGTRLTVL.

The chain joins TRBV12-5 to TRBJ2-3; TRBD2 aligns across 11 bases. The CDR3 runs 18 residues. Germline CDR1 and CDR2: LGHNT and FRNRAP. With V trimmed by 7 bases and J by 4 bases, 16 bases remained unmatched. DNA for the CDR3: TGTGCTAGTGCCCGTTTCCCTCCTAGCGGGAGGTGGGCAGATACGCAGTATTTT. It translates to CASARFPPSGRWADTQYF.

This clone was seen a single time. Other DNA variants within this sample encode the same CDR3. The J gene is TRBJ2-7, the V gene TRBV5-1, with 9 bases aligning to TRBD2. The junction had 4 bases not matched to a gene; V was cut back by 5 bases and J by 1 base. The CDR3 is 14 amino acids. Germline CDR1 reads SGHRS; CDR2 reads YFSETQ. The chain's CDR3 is CASRTSGSSYEQYF. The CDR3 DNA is TGCGCCAGCAGAACTAGCGGGTCTTCCTACGAGCAGTACTTC.

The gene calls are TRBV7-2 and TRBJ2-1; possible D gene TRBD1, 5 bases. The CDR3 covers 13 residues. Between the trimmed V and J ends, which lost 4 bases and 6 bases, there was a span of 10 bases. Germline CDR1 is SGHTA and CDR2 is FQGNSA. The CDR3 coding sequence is TGTGCCAGCAGCTCCCTCAGGGTCAATGAGCAGTTCTTC. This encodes CASSSLRVNEQFF.

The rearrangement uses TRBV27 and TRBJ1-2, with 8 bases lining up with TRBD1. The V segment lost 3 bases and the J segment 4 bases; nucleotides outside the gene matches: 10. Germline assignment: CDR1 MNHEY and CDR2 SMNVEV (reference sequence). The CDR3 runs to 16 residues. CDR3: CASSFSTGESSYGYTF. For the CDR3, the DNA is TGTGCCAGCAGTTTTTCGACAGGGGAAAGCAGCTATGGCTACACCTTC.

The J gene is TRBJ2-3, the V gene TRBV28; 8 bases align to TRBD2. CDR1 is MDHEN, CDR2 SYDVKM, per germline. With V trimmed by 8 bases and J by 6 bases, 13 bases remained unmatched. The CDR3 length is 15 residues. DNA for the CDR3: TGTGCCAGCGGGTACGGGGGGGCGTCTCCCGATACGCAGTATTTT. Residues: CASGYGGASPDTQYF.

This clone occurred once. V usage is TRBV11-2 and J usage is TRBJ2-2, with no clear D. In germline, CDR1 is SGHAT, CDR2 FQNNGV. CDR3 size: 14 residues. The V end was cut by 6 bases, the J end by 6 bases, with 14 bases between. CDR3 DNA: TGTGCCAGCAGTTCGACGGGTTCCGCCGGGGAGCTGTTTTTT. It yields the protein CASSSTGSAGELFF.

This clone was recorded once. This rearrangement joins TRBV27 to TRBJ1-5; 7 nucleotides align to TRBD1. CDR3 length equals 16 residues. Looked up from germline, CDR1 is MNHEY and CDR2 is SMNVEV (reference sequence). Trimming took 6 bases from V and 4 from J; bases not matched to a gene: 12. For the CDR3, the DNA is TGTGCCAGCAGGTTTACAGGGGCCCTCCAAAATCAGCCCCAGCATTTT. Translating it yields CASRFTGALQNQPQHF.

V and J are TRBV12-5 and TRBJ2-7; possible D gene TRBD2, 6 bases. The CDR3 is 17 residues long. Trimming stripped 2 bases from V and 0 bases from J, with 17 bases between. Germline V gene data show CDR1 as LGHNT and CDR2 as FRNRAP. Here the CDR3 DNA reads TGTGCTAGTGGTTTGTATTTGGGCGGGGATAGCTCCTACGAGCAGTACTTC. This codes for CASGLYLGGDSSYEQYF.

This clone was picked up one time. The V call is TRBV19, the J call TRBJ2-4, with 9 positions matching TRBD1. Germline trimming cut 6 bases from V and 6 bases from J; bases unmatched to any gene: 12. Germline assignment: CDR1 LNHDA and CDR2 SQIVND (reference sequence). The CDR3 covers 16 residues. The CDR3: CASSPPVGQGLNIQYF. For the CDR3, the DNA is TGTGCCAGTAGCCCCCCTGTGGGACAGGGATTAAACATTCAGTACTTC. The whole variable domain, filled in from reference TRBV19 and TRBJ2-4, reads DGGITQSPKYLFRKEGQNVTLSCEQNLNHDAMYWYRQDPGQGLRLIYYSQIVNDFQKGDIAEGYSVSREKKESFPLTVTSAQKNPTAFYLCASSPPVGQGLNIQYFGAGTRLSVL.